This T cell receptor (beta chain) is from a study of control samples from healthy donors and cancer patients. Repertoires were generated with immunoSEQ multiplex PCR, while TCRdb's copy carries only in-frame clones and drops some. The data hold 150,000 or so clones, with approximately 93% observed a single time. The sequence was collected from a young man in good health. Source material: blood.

CDR3 residues: CATSSRETNTGELFF. The CDR3 bases are TGTGCCACCAGTTCCCGGGAAACGAACACCGGGGAGCTGTTTTTT. This chain joins TRBV24-1 and TRBJ2-2, with D perhaps TRBD2 (5 bases). The CDR3 runs 15 residues. V shed 6 bases and J shed 0 bases, with 10 bases lying between them. The germline V gene encodes CDR1 KGHDR and CDR2 SFDVKD.